What follows describes a single T cell receptor beta chain. A single base is all that separates this from a far larger clone, so a read error is likely. The data were obtained in a study of blood T cell repertoires in COVID-19. Trimming took 4 bases from V and 2 from J; bases not matched to a gene: 2. The CDR3 loop spans 14 amino acids. Looked up from germline, CDR1 is SGHNT and CDR2 is YYREEE (reference sequence). The protocol was immunoSEQ multiplex PCR, while the TCRdb copy is restricted to in-frame clones and leaves out a portion. This sample has approximately 190,000 clones, with around 80% found just once.

Material for sequencing was peripheral blood. The TCR was taken from a man aged 25 to 45 with active or convalescent COVID-19. The chain is built from TRBV5-4 and TRBJ2-7, with TRBD2 identical over 11 bases. The CDR3 DNA reads TGTGCCAGCAGCCCGGGACTAGCGGCCTACGAGCAGTACTTC. This translates into CASSPGLAAYEQYF.